This T cell receptor (beta chain) comes out of a study of response to subunit inactivated influenza vaccine. MiXCR, applied by TCRdb to the RT-PCR reads, yields one record per CDR3 protein. Seen here are about 520,000 distinct CDR3 sequences, about 7.2% observed once, and the top ten hold roughly 14%. At least ten counts were recorded for this clonotype. CDR1 and CDR2 from the germline V gene are SGHVS and FQNEAQ. This CDR3 has 16 residues. Trimming at V came to 4 bases and at J to 2 bases, leaving 10 bases not matched to a gene. This chain joins TRBV7-8 and TRBJ1-2; 7 nucleotides align to TRBD1. This sample comprised PBMCs from blood, obtained less than 30 months after vaccination. The sequence was obtained from a man aged 45 to 75 who received an inactivated influenza vaccine. The DNA for the CDR3 is TGTGCCAGCAGCTCTCGACCTTTACAGGGGAACTATGGCTACACCTTC. The encoded protein is CASSSRPLQGNYGYTF.